The 25 T cell receptor beta chains reported below all come from one sample, sequenced in a study of T-cell memory formation after mild COVID-19. Each CDR3 protein gets one entry after TCRdb re-called the 5' RACE reads with MiXCR. The table has around 250,000 distinct CDR3 sequences, 15% to 17% seen once. The sample consisted of PBMCs or a T cell subset sorted from them (not recorded which). The receptor source for this set is an adult woman who had mild COVID-19 (a few samples of this study predate the infection). Cell type and time point are not known.

This sequence joins TRBV6-6 and TRBJ1-1; 12 bases line up with TRBD1. V dropped 6 bases and J dropped 0; count of bases not matched to a gene: 5. CDR3 length: 16 amino acids. Germline-derived CDR1 and CDR2 are MNHNY and SVGAGI (reference sequence). CDR3 sequence reads: CASRRGQGAMNTEAFF. CDR3 coding DNA: TGTGCCAGCAGGAGGGGACAGGGGGCTATGAACACTGAAGCTTTCTTT.

The J gene is TRBJ2-7, the V gene TRBV3-1, with no clear D. Germline lookup yields CDR1 LGHDT and CDR2 YNNKEL (reference sequence). Trimming took 1 base from V and 3 from J, leaving 13 bases between them. This CDR3 has 15 residues. CDR3 in amino acids: CASSQALPSSYEQYF. The CDR3 nucleotides read TGTGCCAGCAGCCAAGCTTTGCCGAGCAGCTACGAGCAGTACTTC.

The rearrangement joins TRBV10-3 to TRBJ2-7, with D perhaps TRBD1 (6 bases). CDR3 size: 15 residues. Trimming removed 0 bases at V and 3 bases at J, with 12 bases between. From germline, CDR1 is ENHRY and CDR2 SYGVKD. The CDR3 nucleotides are TGTGCCATCAGTGAGTCGCCGGGACACAGCTACGAGCAGTACTTC. This translates into CAISESPGHSYEQYF.

V and J are TRBV7-9 and TRBJ1-4; D unclear. The V and J ends lost 0 bases and 8 bases respectively, with 13 bases between them. The CDR3 is made up of 15 amino acids. The germline CDR1 and CDR2 sequences are SEHNR and FQNEAQ (reference sequence). CDR3 region: CASSLALGESEKLFF. In DNA, the CDR3 is TGTGCCAGCAGCTTAGCGCTCGGGGAATCGGAAAAACTGTTTTTT.

J is TRBJ1-6 and V is TRBV6-2 or TRBV6-3; D call uncertain. The CDR3 totals 14 residues. Germline CDR1 is MNHEY and CDR2 is SVGEGT. Trimming left V 6 bases short and J 6 bases short, with 12 bases between. DNA for the CDR3: TGTGCCAGCAGACAGCCTTGGCCTAATTCACCCCTCCACTTT. It translates to CASRQPWPNSPLHF.

The rearrangement uses TRBV12-3 or TRBV12-4 and TRBJ2-2; D perhaps matches TRBD1 (5 bases). The CDR3 has 16 amino acids. The V and J ends lost 2 bases and 0 bases respectively, with 10 bases between them. CDR3 loop: CASSLSGHPNTGELFF. The CDR3 region has the DNA TGTGCCAGCAGTTTATCTGGACATCCGAACACCGGGGAGCTGTTTTTT.

This clonotype has only a few counts. The chain has TRBV29-1 and TRBJ1-2, with D possibly matching TRBD1 (6 bases). The CDR3 totals 14 residues. Germline assignment: CDR1 SQVTM and CDR2 ANQGSEA. Trimming removed 4 bases at V and 6 bases at J, with 18 bases between. The CDR3 sequence is CSVGAGTSRHGYTF. The CDR3 DNA reads TGCAGCGTTGGGGCCGGGACAAGTCGGCATGGCTACACCTTC.

The V call is TRBV5-1, the J call TRBJ1-3; 12 positions agree with TRBD1. V shed 4 bases and J 1 base; nucleotides not matched to a gene: 9. Germline assignment: CDR1 SGHRS and CDR2 YFSETQ. The CDR3 runs 18 residues. Here the CDR3 reads CASSAGTGGVSSGNTIYF. CDR3 in DNA: TGCGCCAGCAGCGCCGGGACAGGGGGCGTTTCTTCTGGAAACACCATATATTTT.

This clonotype appeared a few times. The CDR3 sequence: CSASRDRGLGYTF. The CDR3, as DNA: TGCAGCGCCTCGAGGGACAGGGGGCTAGGCTACACCTTC. The chain carries TRBV29-1 and TRBJ1-2, with 12 bases that match TRBD1. J was trimmed by 8 bases and V by 7 bases; bases with no gene match: 8. There are 13 residues in the CDR3. CDR1 and CDR2 (germline): SQVTM, ANQGSEA.

The rearrangement uses TRBV12-3 or TRBV12-4 and TRBJ2-3, with a possible D match to TRBD1 (6 bases). This CDR3 has 17 amino acids. V lost 5 bases to trimming and J lost 0 bases, with 18 bases between them. The CDR3 is CASSVDRLMASTDTQYF. In DNA, the CDR3 is TGTGCCAGCAGTGTTGACAGGTTGATGGCTAGCACAGATACGCAGTATTTT.

The rearrangement uses TRBV3-1 and TRBJ1-2, with 10 nucleotides matching TRBD1. The CDR3 spans 14 residues. Germline V gives CDR1 LGHDT, CDR2 YNNKEL (reference sequence). V trimming: 5 bases; J trimming: 4 bases; junction bases outside the gene matches: 4. The CDR3 spells CASSLTGGFYGYTF. CDR3 nucleotide sequence: TGTGCCAGCAGCTTGACAGGGGGCTTCTATGGCTACACCTTC. The full variable domain, its missing parts supplied by reference TRBV3-1 and TRBJ1-2, is DTAVSQTPKYLVTQMGNDKSIKCEQNLGHDTMYWYKQDSKKFLKIMFSYNNKELIINETVPNRFSPKSPDKAHLNLHINSLELGDSAVYFCASSLTGGFYGYTFGSGTRLTVV.

Written as DNA, the CDR3 is TGTGCCAGCAGTGGCCGGCCAGTCCCGAGGAACACTGAAGCTTTCTTT. It specifies CASSGRPVPRNTEAFF. This sequence joins TRBV6-2 or TRBV6-3 and TRBJ1-1; D unclear. V lost 5 bases and J 1 base, leaving 17 bases between the germline ends. This CDR3 has 16 amino acids. Germline V gene sequence: CDR1 MNHEY, CDR2 SVGEGT.

In its sample, this clonotype was seen a few times. CDR3 sequence (DNA): TGTGCCAGCCGAAAATGGACTAGCGGGAGGGCAAGTGATACGCAGTATTTT. It specifies CASRKWTSGRASDTQYF. The rearrangement joins TRBV12-3 or TRBV12-4 to TRBJ2-3, with 15 nucleotides matching TRBD2. The CDR3 has 17 residues. Trimming removed 8 bases from V and 6 bases from J; junction bases left unmatched: 12.

This clonotype was seen ten or more times. The chain has TRBV6-5 and TRBJ1-1; 9 nucleotides line up with TRBD1. The CDR3 has 15 residues. CDR1 MNHEY and CDR2 SVGAGI come from the germline V gene. J was trimmed by 4 bases and V by 4 bases; bases with no gene match: 7. CDR3 protein: CASSSLRDRATEAFF. CDR3 nucleotides: TGTGCCAGCAGTTCCCTCCGGGACAGGGCCACTGAAGCTTTCTTT.

This clonotype was counted only a few times. J is TRBJ1-1 and V is TRBV2; D is possibly TRBD1 (6 bases). Between the trimmed V and J ends, which lost 6 bases and 5 bases, there was a span of 19 bases. The CDR3 has 15 amino acids. Germline V lookup: CDR1 SNHLY, CDR2 FYNNEI. CDR3 loop: CASSFTGIKGTEAFF. The CDR3 DNA is TGTGCCAGCAGCTTTACAGGGATTAAGGGGACTGAAGCTTTCTTT.

The sample holds a few counts of this clonotype. The V and J genes are TRBV5-1 and TRBJ1-1, with D possibly TRBD1 on 5 matching bases. The CDR3 has 13 amino acids. The germline V gene encodes CDR1 SGHRS and CDR2 YFSETQ. The ends were cut back, 6 bases at V and 3 bases at J, with 12 bases in the middle. This CDR3 reads CASKVGGYTEAFF. For the CDR3, the DNA is TGCGCCAGCAAAGTCGGGGGTTACACTGAAGCTTTCTTT.

The V and J genes are TRBV12-3 or TRBV12-4 and TRBJ2-1; a possible D gene is TRBD2 (6 bases). The ends were cut back, 2 bases at V and 1 base at J, with 9 bases in the middle. The CDR3 spans 15 residues. CDR3 residues: CASSLRGGSYNEQFF. The CDR3 nucleotides are TGTGCCAGCAGTTTACGTGGGGGGTCCTACAATGAGCAGTTCTTC.

In this sample, this clonotype turned up a few times. The chain couples TRBV3-1 to TRBJ2-1; 15 nucleotides agree with TRBD2. This CDR3 comprises 16 residues. Trimming cost V 4 bases and J 7 bases; bases outside gene matches: 5. Germline V gives CDR1 LGHDT, CDR2 YNNKEL (reference sequence). Here the CDR3 reads CASSLWTSGGANEQFF. The CDR3 DNA reads as TGTGCCAGCAGCCTCTGGACTAGCGGGGGGGCAAATGAGCAGTTCTTC.

This clonotype turned up a few times. J is TRBJ2-5 and V is TRBV29-1, with D tentatively TRBD2 (5 bases). Germline CDR1 reads SQVTM; CDR2 reads ANQGSEA. V lost 3 bases, J lost 0 bases, and 14 bases lay in between. This CDR3 has 15 amino acids. The CDR3 sequence: CSVDYRKEDQETQYF. The CDR3 coding sequence is TGCAGCGTTGATTACAGAAAGGAGGACCAAGAGACCCAGTACTTC.

Only a few counts were recorded for this clonotype. V usage is TRBV2 and J usage is TRBJ2-5, with 10 bases aligning to TRBD2. This CDR3 contains 13 residues. Germline-derived CDR1 and CDR2 are SNHLY and FYNNEI. With V trimmed by 3 bases and J by 7 bases, 2 bases remained unmatched. CDR3 sequence (DNA): TGTGCCAGCAGTGAGCTAGCGGGAGCGACCCAGTACTTC. This sequence encodes CASSELAGATQYF.

This clonotype has just a few counts. The genes are TRBV20-1 and TRBJ1-1, with a possible D match to TRBD1 (5 bases). The germline gives CDR1 DFQATT, CDR2 SNEGSKA (reference sequence). This CDR3 is built from 13 residues. With 5 bases removed from V and 2 bases from J, the gap between germline ends came to 12 bases. The CDR3 coding sequence is TGCAGTGCTCGGAAACAGGATAACACTGAAGCTTTCTTT. Its translation is CSARKQDNTEAFF.

The chain employs TRBV20-1 and TRBJ2-4; TRBD2 matches 7 bases. Germline CDR1 DFQATT, CDR2 SNEGSKA (reference sequence). The CDR3 is made up of 17 amino acids. V shed 0 bases, J shed 0 bases, and the junction held 8 bases outside the gene matches. The CDR3 spells CSARDPLRGVAKNIQYF. DNA of the CDR3: TGCAGTGCTAGAGATCCCCTACGGGGGGTAGCCAAAAACATTCAGTACTTC.

The chain links TRBV12-3 or TRBV12-4 to TRBJ1-2, with unresolved D. Trimming cost V 2 bases and J 5 bases, with 9 bases left between them. The CDR3 runs to 13 residues. The CDR3 bases are TGTGCCAGCAGTTTAAGGGAATGGTATGGCTACACCTTC. Translated, it gives CASSLREWYGYTF.

This clonotype was seen a handful of times. The chain links TRBV7-2 to TRBJ1-2, with D uncertain. The germline gives CDR1 SGHTA, CDR2 FQGNSA. V was clipped by 10 bases and J by 5 bases, with 14 bases between them. This CDR3 contains 12 residues. DNA of the CDR3: TGTGCCACCACTCTGCAACCTTATGGCTACACCTTC. It encodes CATTLQPYGYTF.

In its sample, this clonotype was seen a few times. The rearrangement uses TRBV4-1 and TRBJ1-2; D is uncertain. Between the trimmed V and J ends, which lost 0 bases and 8 bases, there was a span of 16 bases. This CDR3 is built from 15 residues. Looked up from germline, CDR1 is MGHRA and CDR2 is YSYEKL. CDR3 protein: CASSQDPRGPEGYTF. CDR3 sequence (DNA): TGCGCCAGCAGCCAAGACCCCCGTGGACCAGAGGGCTACACCTTC.